Given below is one TCR beta chain in context. This clonotype showed up just a few times. Its binding antigen is unknown. No clone much larger than this one lies a single base away; base qualities are absent. The sample was run on an Illumina HiSeq 2500. Quantitative 5'-RACE with molecular barcodes was used to prepare TCR beta libraries. Per the authors' processing: Disease-linked TCR variants were identified with a new computational method built on a probabilistic model of VDJ rearrangement. The public sequencing data were trimmed at Q25 with fastp and processed into clonotypes with MiXCR by TCRdb, which kept only in-frame beta chains. Entries that share a CDR3 protein sequence are merged under the most common genes and DNA. The V and J calls reflect TCRdb's pipeline rather than the authors' work. A total of about 540,000 distinct CDR3 sequences appear in this sample, about 12% of them only once. The ten largest clones capture 6.5% to 7% of the sample.

Looking up the germline V gene yields CDR1 MRHNA and CDR2 SNTAGT. Taken from cysteine to phenylalanine, the CDR3 has 16 residues. Only the CDR3 DNA is retained, 48 bases long and in frame from the first base. For this chain, trimming is 2 bases at the V end and 8 bases at the J end, and the number of junction bases without a gene match is 10. The data belong to a study of CD8 T cells in ankylosing spondylitis (dated by TCRdb to between 2016 and 2019). About the investigation overall: The study profiled T cell receptor beta repertoires in healthy donors and ankylosing spondylitis patients to find disease-linked TCR variants. Samples of peripheral blood were taken, and for ankylosing spondylitis patients, synovial fluid was collected as well. In total, the full study cohort was made up of roughly 110 healthy donors and roughly 27 ankylosing spondylitis patients.

The investigation overall reported the following: Some of the motif variants had been reported before in the synovial fluid and blood of reactive arthritis patients, a finding that suggests common disease-initiation mechanisms. A TCR beta motif of eight highly homologous amino acid variants appeared characteristic of blood from ankylosing spondylitis patients. According to the report, matched synovial fluid samples from ankylosing spondylitis patients were significantly enriched for the disease-linked clones. A CD8+ phenotype was shown by the disease-linked clones, which were found at relatively low frequencies in peripheral blood.

Sequencing was done on a sample of blood, either unsorted or a sorted T cell fraction (not recorded which). Recombination joined TRBV6-4 with TRBJ2-1, with 9 bases matching TRBD2. The clonotype originates from a male donor with ankylosing spondylitis. The sequence in DNA is TGTGCCAGCAGTGACCCGACTAGCGGAGACGGGTATGAGCAGTTCTTC. The resulting protein is CASSDPTSGDGYEQFF.